The clone carrying this T cell receptor (beta chain) was observed a few times. This record comes from a study of CD8+ T cells in alopecia areata. Between the trimmed V and J ends, which lost 0 bases and 3 bases, there was a span of 7 bases. The CDR3 is 14 residues long. Germline V gene sequence: CDR1 KGHSH, CDR2 LQKENI. RNA was isolated and reverse transcribed to cDNA, the sequencing template. Assay: immunoSEQ multiplex PCR; the TCRdb copy retains only in-frame clones and omits some. The profile shows approximately 31,000 clones, about three quarters of them singletons. Material for sequencing was NKG2D-low CD8+ T cells sorted from blood. This chain joins TRBV18 and TRBJ2-3; D call uncertain. This clonotype was obtained from a human donor with alopecia areata. CDR3 sequence: CASSPPENTDTQYF. The CDR3 nucleotides read TGTGCCAGCTCACCACCAGAGAATACAGATACGCAGTATTTT.